This entry lists 5 T cell receptor beta chains sequenced from one sample in a study of blood T cell repertoires in COVID-19. Here immunoSEQ multiplex PCR was the method, and the copy in TCRdb shows in-frame clones only, minus some. The data contain approximately 160,000 clones, roughly 80% of them singletons. Sequenced input: PBMCs or T cells enriched from blood (not recorded which). The source of these receptors is a woman in her 50s who had recovered from COVID-19.

V gene TRBV19 combines with J gene TRBJ1-2, with TRBD1 matching 7 bases. The CDR3 is made up of 14 amino acids. With V trimmed by 9 bases and J by 4 bases, 11 bases remained unmatched. The germline V gene encodes CDR1 LNHDA and CDR2 SQIVND (reference sequence). The chain's CDR3 is CASGKGTAAYGYTF. The CDR3 DNA is TGTGCCAGCGGAAAAGGGACAGCAGCCTATGGCTACACCTTC.

This sequence joins TRBV7-3 and TRBJ2-5; 11 bases agree with TRBD1. CDR1 is SGHTA, CDR2 FQGTGA, per germline. The J segment lost 5 bases and the V segment lost 4 bases, leaving 6 bases of the junction unmatched. The CDR3 runs 15 residues. The CDR3 nucleotides are TGTGCCAGCAGCTCGGGGACAGGGGGTAGGGAGACCCAGTACTTC. Protein product: CASSSGTGGRETQYF. The variable domain in full, with the rest retrieved from reference TRBV7-3 and TRBJ2-5, is GAGVSQTPSNKVTEKGKYVELRCDPISGHTALYWYRQSLGQGPEFLIYFQGTGAADDSGLPNDRFFAVRPEGSVSTLKIQRTERGDSAVYLCASSSGTGGRETQYFGPGTRLLVL.

This rearrangement joins TRBV27 to TRBJ1-4; D is unclear. The CDR3 is 14 amino acids. Trimming shortened V by 3 bases and J by 8 bases, and 13 bases separated the two germline ends. Germline V gene lookup returns CDR1 MNHEY and CDR2 SMNVEV (reference sequence). The CDR3 loop is CASSLNAGWEKLFF. Here the CDR3 DNA reads TGTGCCAGCAGTTTGAATGCGGGTTGGGAAAAACTGTTTTTT.

The V gene is TRBV29-1, the J gene TRBJ1-2; 7 bases fit TRBD1. The CDR3 runs 13 residues. Germline CDR1 and CDR2: SQVTM and ANQGSEA. With V trimmed by 7 bases and J by 4 bases, 9 bases remained unmatched. The CDR3 reads CSAVRQGTYGYTF. CDR3 bases: TGCAGCGCTGTAAGACAGGGAACCTATGGCTACACCTTC.

This clone has only one observation. The same CDR3 arises from other DNA sequences in this sample as well. The chain employs TRBV19 and TRBJ2-7; 9 bases match TRBD1. The CDR3 extends over 14 amino acids. V lost 5 bases and J lost 3; bases outside the gene matches: 5. CDR1 is LNHDA, CDR2 SQIVND, per germline (reference sequence). The CDR3 DNA follows: TGTGCCAGTAGTCCGGGGACAGGGAGCTACGAGCAGTACGTC. It translates to CASSPGTGSYEQYV.